These 15 T cell receptor beta chains share one sample of origin, sequenced in a study of T-cell reconstitution after alpha-beta-depleted transplantation in children. Library preparation (for TCRbeta) was performed with unique molecular identifiers. TCRdb reprocessed the PCR reads with MiXCR, giving one entry per CDR3 protein. The sample gives about 980,000 distinct CDR3 sequences, around 30% of which show up once; 28% is in the top ten. Sequencing used PBMCs, mostly from graft donor cells, obtained 360 days after TCRalphabeta/CD19-depleted stem cell transplant. The receptor source for this set is a boy under two years old who had a stem cell transplant for SCID, so the T cells may come from the graft donor.

The chain is built from TRBV28 and TRBJ2-7, with 13 bases fitting TRBD2. The CDR3 length is 13 residues. Germline V lookup: CDR1 MDHEN, CDR2 SYDVKM. Trimming removed 10 bases from V and 4 bases from J; junction bases left unmatched: 4. The CDR3 protein is CATGLAGAYEQYF. CDR3 sequence (DNA): TGTGCCACCGGACTAGCGGGGGCATACGAGCAGTACTTC.

This clonotype turned up a few times. This chain connects TRBV2 to TRBJ2-7; the D is unclear. The CDR3 length is 12 residues. V lost 4 bases to trimming and J lost 3 bases, with 7 bases between them. Germline CDR1 and CDR2: SNHLY and FYNNEI. The CDR3 region is CASSVTIYEQYF. The CDR3 coding sequence is TGTGCCAGCAGTGTAACAATCTACGAGCAGTACTTC.

The rearrangement uses TRBV28 and TRBJ2-5; 8 bases are a match to TRBD2. CDR1 is MDHEN, CDR2 SYDVKM, per germline. V was clipped by 5 bases and J by 3 bases; unmatched bases: 11. This CDR3 is 16 amino acids long. For the CDR3, the DNA is TGTGCCAGCAGTAGATTGGTAGCGGGGACTAAAGAGACCCAGTACTTC. Translated, it gives CASSRLVAGTKETQYF. The complete variable domain, with remaining parts taken from reference TRBV28 and TRBJ2-5, reads DVKVTQSSRYLVKRTGEKVFLECVQDMDHENMFWYRQDPGLGLRLIYFSYDVKMKEKGDIPEGYSVSREKKERFSLILESASTNQTSMYLCASSRLVAGTKETQYFGPGTRLLVL.

This clonotype was seen just once. The genes are TRBV6-6 and TRBJ1-1, with 7 bases identical to TRBD1. V shed 6 bases and J 7 bases; nucleotides not matched to a gene: 11. The CDR3 is made up of 14 amino acids. CDR1 and CDR2 (germline): MNHNY, SVGAGI (reference sequence). The CDR3 protein is CASRVQGVGNEAFF. The CDR3 nucleotides read TGTGCCAGCAGGGTTCAGGGGGTCGGTAATGAAGCTTTCTTT.

This clonotype occurred a few times. The chain recombines TRBV5-1 with TRBJ2-7, with 10 bases matching TRBD2. The CDR3 contains 18 residues. V gave up 1 base and J gave up 2 bases; unmatched junction bases: 12. Germline CDR1 and CDR2: SGHRS and YFSETQ. CDR3: CASSLMGLAGAAPYEQYF. CDR3 DNA: TGCGCCAGCAGCTTGATGGGCCTAGCGGGGGCCGCCCCCTACGAGCAGTACTTC.

The gene calls are TRBV12-3 or TRBV12-4 and TRBJ2-1; D is possibly TRBD1 (6 bases). This CDR3 is 14 amino acids long. Trimming took 6 bases from V and 3 from J, leaving 12 bases between them. CDR3 coding DNA: TGTGCCAGCAGGGGGGCAGGGCACTACAATGAGCAGTTCTTC. The encoded protein is CASRGAGHYNEQFF.

Details on this clonotype: Germline is not matched at one junction end, which may reflect a read error. The V call is TRBV5-1, the J call TRBJ2-3; D possibly uses TRBD1 or TRBD2 (6 bases each). This CDR3 comprises 15 residues. CDR1 is SGHRS, CDR2 YFSETQ, per germline. DNA of the CDR3: TGCGCCAGCTCAAAAGGGGGACTCTACACATATACGCAGTATTTT. It encodes CASSKGGLYTYTQYF. Supplemented by reference TRBV5-1 and TRBJ2-3, the full variable domain reads KAGVTQTPRYLIKTRGQQVTLSCSPISGHRSVSWYQQTPGQGLQFLFEYFSETQRNKGNFPGRFSGRQFSNSRSEMNVSTLELGDSALYLCASSKGGLYTYTQYFGPGTRLTVL.

The chain has TRBV7-2 and TRBJ2-3; TRBD2 aligns across 11 bases. The CDR3 covers 16 residues. Germline V CDR1 and CDR2: SGHTA, FQGNSA. Trimming at V came to 7 bases and at J to 4 bases, leaving 10 bases not matched to a gene. This CDR3 is CASNAVGTSGSDTQYF. The CDR3 region has the DNA TGTGCCAGCAACGCCGTGGGGACTAGCGGTTCAGATACGCAGTATTTT. Based on the CDR3 plus reference TRBV7-2 and TRBJ2-3, the full variable domain is GAGVSQSPSNKVTEKGKDVELRCDPISGHTALYWYRQSLGQGLEFLIYFQGNSAPDKSGLPSDRFSAERTGGSVSTLTIQRTQQEDSAVYLCASNAVGTSGSDTQYFGPGTRLTVL.

This chain connects TRBV20-1 to TRBJ1-6; D gene uncertain. This CDR3 has 14 residues. Germline V gives CDR1 DFQATT, CDR2 SNEGSKA (reference sequence). The V end lost 3 bases, the J end lost 2 bases, and 8 bases lay between the germline ends. The CDR3 bases are TGCAGTGCTAGTCAACGGACCTATAATTCACCCCTCCACTTT. It translates to CSASQRTYNSPLHF.

This clonotype was seen once. The chain is built from TRBV2 and TRBJ2-1; TRBD1 matches at 7 bases. This CDR3 is built from 15 residues. The germline V gene has CDR1 SNHLY and CDR2 FYNNEI. The ends lost 7 bases at V and 9 bases at J; junction bases unmatched: 15. Here the CDR3 DNA reads TGTGCCAGCAAATCTTTACAGGGGATAGTGGCTGAGCAGTTCTTC. Translated: CASKSLQGIVAEQFF.

The CDR3: CASSPAGAQEVAGKDTQYF. CDR3 sequence (DNA): TGCGCCAGCAGCCCGGCCGGGGCGCAGGAAGTAGCGGGGAAAGATACGCAGTATTTT. The chain has TRBV5-1 and TRBJ2-3, with 8 bases matching TRBD2. The V segment lost 4 bases and the J segment 5 bases; nucleotides outside the gene matches: 21. Germline lookup yields CDR1 SGHRS and CDR2 YFSETQ. The CDR3 runs 19 residues.

V gene TRBV30 combines with J gene TRBJ2-7; 7 nucleotides line up with TRBD1. The CDR3 has 12 residues. Germline V gene lookup returns CDR1 GTSNPN and CDR2 SVGIG (reference sequence). The ends lost 3 bases at V and 3 bases at J; junction bases unmatched: 2. The CDR3 nucleotides are TGTGCCTGGAGCCGGGACAGCTACGAGCAGTACTTC. Translation gives CAWSRDSYEQYF.

The chain is built from TRBV7-2 and TRBJ2-1, with D unresolved. The CDR3 is 14 residues long. Trimming took off 5 bases at V and 6 bases at J, with 14 bases between the two ends. CDR1 is SGHTA, CDR2 FQGNSA, per germline. The CDR3 loop is CASSPTLMGNEQFF. CDR3 nucleotides: TGTGCCAGCAGCCCAACCCTCATGGGCAATGAGCAGTTCTTC.

The rearrangement links TRBV6-2 or TRBV6-3 to TRBJ2-1, with 10 bases matching TRBD2. This CDR3 region has 20 residues. Germline CDR1 MNHEY, CDR2 SVGEGT. The V gene end was trimmed by 1 base and the J gene end by 0 bases; junction bases not matched to a gene: 12. The CDR3 loop reads CASSYFSSGGALSSYNEQFF. CDR3 nucleotide sequence: TGTGCCAGCAGTTACTTCTCCAGCGGGGGGGCCCTAAGCTCCTACAATGAGCAGTTCTTC.

V is TRBV7-9 and J is TRBJ1-1; 8 bases align to TRBD1. V was clipped by 5 bases and J by 0 bases; unmatched bases: 8. The CDR3 has 16 residues. CDR1 is SEHNR and CDR2 is FQNEAQ in the germline V gene (reference sequence). In nucleotides, the CDR3 is TGTGCCAGCAGCCGTGGGGCAGGGGGCCTGAACACTGAAGCTTTCTTT. Protein product: CASSRGAGGLNTEAFF.